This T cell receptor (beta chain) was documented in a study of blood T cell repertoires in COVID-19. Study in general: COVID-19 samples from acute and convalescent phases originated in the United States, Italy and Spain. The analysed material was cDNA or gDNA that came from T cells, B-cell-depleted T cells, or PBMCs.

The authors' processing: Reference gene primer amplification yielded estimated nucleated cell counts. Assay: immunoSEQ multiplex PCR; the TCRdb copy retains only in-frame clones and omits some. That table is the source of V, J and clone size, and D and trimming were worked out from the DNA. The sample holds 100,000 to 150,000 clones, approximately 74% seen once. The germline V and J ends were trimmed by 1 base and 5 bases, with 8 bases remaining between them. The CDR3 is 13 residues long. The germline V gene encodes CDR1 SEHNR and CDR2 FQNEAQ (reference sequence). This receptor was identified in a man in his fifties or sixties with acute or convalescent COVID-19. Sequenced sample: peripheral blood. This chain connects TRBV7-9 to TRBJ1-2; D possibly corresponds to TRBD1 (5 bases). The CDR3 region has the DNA TGTGCCAGCAGCTTAGAAGGGGCGTATGGCTACACCTTC. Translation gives CASSLEGAYGYTF.